The 20 T cell receptor beta chains listed next were all sequenced from one sample in a study of cytomegalovirus exposure and HLA in healthy donors. The PCR ran on 60 Vbeta and 13 Jbeta primers. The method was immunoSEQ multiplex PCR; TCRdb's version includes in-frame clones alone and lacks a portion of them. The sample yields tens of thousands of clones, around 79% seen once. Specimen: PBMCs. These receptors were obtained from a woman in her thirties or forties in good health and CMV-seropositive.

The chain couples TRBV7-9 to TRBJ1-2; a weak D match, TRBD1 (5 bases). V was clipped by 1 base and J by 2 bases, with 17 bases between them. There are 17 residues in the CDR3. Germline V lookup: CDR1 SEHNR, CDR2 FQNEAQ (reference sequence). CDR3 nucleotide sequence: TGTGCCAGCAGCTTAGTAGACAGCGGGAGGGTAAACTATGGCTACACCTTC. Translated: CASSLVDSGRVNYGYTF.

This chain links TRBV4-1 with TRBJ2-1; TRBD2 matches 16 bases. CDR1 and CDR2 from the germline V gene are MGHRA and YSYEKL. The CDR3 extends over 19 amino acids. V dropped 4 bases and J dropped 8; count of bases not matched to a gene: 14. The CDR3 DNA sequence: TGCGCCAGCAGCCCCCTGCCGGGACTAGCGGGAGGGCCTAACGATGAGCAGTTCTTC. It is translated as CASSPLPGLAGGPNDEQFF.

The rearrangement uses TRBV7-9 and TRBJ2-3, with a tentative D call TRBD2 (6 bases). Germline V CDR1 and CDR2: SEHNR, FQNEAQ (reference sequence). With 6 bases removed from V and 4 bases from J, the gap between germline ends came to 11 bases. The CDR3 has 13 amino acids. The CDR3 protein is CASSSTGADTQYF. The CDR3 bases are TGTGCCAGCAGTTCGACGGGGGCAGATACGCAGTATTTT. The whole variable domain, remainder taken from reference TRBV7-9 and TRBJ2-3, is DTGVSQNPRHKITKRGQNVTFRCDPISEHNRLYWYRQTLGQGPEFLTYFQNEAQLEKSRLLSDRFSAERPKGSFSTLEIQRTEQGDSAMYLCASSSTGADTQYFGPGTRLTVL.

The genes are TRBV19 and TRBJ1-1; D may be TRBD1 (5 bases). Trimming stripped 8 bases from V and 6 bases from J, with 22 bases between. Germline V lookup: CDR1 LNHDA, CDR2 SQIVND (reference sequence). The CDR3 sequence is 15 residues long. The CDR3 coding sequence is TGTGCCAGTTCGGATTTCAGGGTGGCAAGCGCTGAAGCTTTCTTT. Translation: CASSDFRVASAEAFF. The full variable domain, completed using reference TRBV19 and TRBJ1-1, is DGGITQSPKYLFRKEGQNVTLSCEQNLNHDAMYWYRQDPGQGLRLIYYSQIVNDFQKGDIAEGYSVSREKKESFPLTVTSAQKNPTAFYLCASSDFRVASAEAFFGQGTRLTVV.

Comments on this clone: Other DNA sequences from this sample encode an identical CDR3 as well. This chain links TRBV30 with TRBJ2-1; TRBD1 might be the D (6 bases). The V gene lost 5 bases and the J gene lost 3 bases, with 20 bases spanning the gap. From germline, CDR1 is GTSNPN and CDR2 SVGIG (reference sequence). The CDR3 contains 16 residues. CDR3 loop: CAWLGGSPGLYNEQFF. The DNA of the CDR3 is TGTGCCTGGTTAGGGGGTTCACCGGGGCTCTACAATGAGCAGTTCTTC.

This clone has only one observation. The chain recombines TRBV30 with TRBJ1-1; D is perhaps TRBD1 (6 bases). The CDR3 has 13 residues. The germline V gene encodes CDR1 GTSNPN and CDR2 SVGIG (reference sequence). Trimming shortened V by 7 bases and J by 5 bases, and 17 bases separated the two germline ends. Here the CDR3 reads CASIASGETEAFF. The CDR3 DNA sequence: TGTGCCTCCATCGCTTCAGGGGAGACTGAAGCTTTCTTT.

This rearrangement joins TRBV6-6 to TRBJ2-1, with TRBD1 identical over 10 bases. CDR3 length: 11 amino acids. Germline values: CDR1 MNHNY, CDR2 SVGAGI (reference sequence). V gave up 10 bases and J gave up 10 bases; unmatched junction bases: 4. Written as DNA, the CDR3 is TGTGCCACGACAGGGGGCAGAGAGCAGTTCTTC. This codes for CATTGGREQFF.

The rearrangement joins TRBV19 to TRBJ2-7; maybe TRBD2 (5 bases). V was clipped by 3 bases and J by 7 bases, with 16 bases between them. The CDR3 is 14 residues long. The V gene's germline CDR1 is LNHDA and CDR2 SQIVND (reference sequence). The CDR3: CASSMAGLVDEQYF. The CDR3 bases are TGTGCCAGTAGTATGGCGGGCTTGGTGGATGAGCAGTACTTC.

V usage is TRBV6-4 and J usage is TRBJ2-1, with a possible D match to TRBD1 (8 bases). Germline-derived CDR1 and CDR2 are MRHNA and SNTAGT. V was cut by 6 bases and J by 8 bases, with 20 bases left in between. The CDR3 totals 15 residues. The DNA for the CDR3 is TGTGCCAGCAGCGGGGGGCAGGGGGCTAGTGATGAGCAGTTCTTC. Its protein product is CASSGGQGASDEQFF.

This clone is a singleton in its sample. The J gene is TRBJ2-2, the V gene TRBV6-1; 7 bases are a match to TRBD1. Trimming took 7 bases from V and 4 from J; bases not matched to a gene: 12. CDR3 length equals 16 residues. In germline, CDR1 is MNHNS, CDR2 SASEGT. CDR3 bases: TGTGCCAGCATTGACAGGGTAGCCCTATCCACCGGGGAGCTGTTTTTT. This gives the protein CASIDRVALSTGELFF.

Remarks on this clone: The conserved final phenylalanine or tryptophan is absent from the CDR3, which likely points to a read error. The J gene is TRBJ1-1, the V gene TRBV28; 7 bases align to TRBD1. V lost 6 bases to trimming and J lost 8 bases; unmatched junction nucleotides: 12. The CDR3 contains 14 residues. Germline CDR1 is MDHEN and CDR2 is SYDVKM. Written as DNA, the CDR3 is TGTGCCAGCAGCCTAAGAACAGGGGTTCAGGAAGCTTTCGTT. Protein sequence: CASSLRTGVQEAFV.

V usage is TRBV7-2 and J usage is TRBJ2-7; TRBD1 might be the D (5 bases). Germline loops: CDR1 SGHTA, CDR2 FQGNSA. V was trimmed by 4 bases and J by 13 bases, leaving 14 bases between them. The CDR3 loop spans 11 amino acids. As DNA, the CDR3 is TGTGCCAGCAGCTCAGGGCTCCCCCGCTACTTC. This codes for CASSSGLPRYF.

This clone was seen only a few times. The CDR3 DNA reads TGCGCCAGCAGCTTGGAATCTAGCGGGAGGTATGGGCAGTACTTC. This sequence encodes CASSLESSGRYGQYF. The chain employs TRBV5-1 and TRBJ2-7; TRBD2 agrees at 11 bases. The CDR3 spans 15 residues. In germline, CDR1 is SGHRS, CDR2 YFSETQ. Trimming took 0 bases from V and 9 from J; bases not matched to a gene: 8.

The table lists this clone with a count of one. The CDR3 DNA sequence: TGTGCCAGCTCACCAGGGACAGGGCGGAACACTGAAGCTTTCTTT. This translates into CASSPGTGRNTEAFF. The chain carries TRBV18 and TRBJ1-1; 9 nucleotides align to TRBD1. The CDR3 length is 15 residues. From germline, CDR1 is KGHSH and CDR2 LQKENI. V lost 2 bases, J lost 1 base, and 2 bases stayed unmatched.

As to this clone: The same CDR3 can be traced to other DNA sequences in this sample. The chain couples TRBV9 to TRBJ2-1; a possible D gene is TRBD1 (6 bases). Trimming shortened V by 3 bases and J by 4 bases, and 17 bases separated the two germline ends. Germline V gene sequence: CDR1 SGDLS, CDR2 YYNGEE. The length of the CDR3 is 16 residues. This CDR3 reads CASSGGLGGLYNEQFF. Written as DNA, the CDR3 is TGTGCCAGCAGCGGGGGGCTTGGGGGCCTATACAATGAGCAGTTCTTC.

Worth noting for this clone: This CDR3 is also generated by other DNA sequences in the sample. The V and J genes are TRBV28 and TRBJ2-7, with TRBD1 as a possible D gene (6 bases). The V gene lost 3 bases and the J gene lost 3 bases, with 15 bases spanning the gap. The CDR3 extends over 15 amino acids. In germline, CDR1 is MDHEN, CDR2 SYDVKM. The CDR3 coding sequence is TGTGCCAGCAGTTTTGCCGGGACAAGCGACTACGAGCAGTACTTC. Translation gives CASSFAGTSDYEQYF.

V usage is TRBV27 and J usage is TRBJ1-2; unclear D gene. V gave up 6 bases and J gave up 4 bases, with 9 bases separating them. Germline values: CDR1 MNHEY, CDR2 SMNVEV (reference sequence). The CDR3 runs 12 residues. DNA of the CDR3: TGTGCCAGCAGCCTAGCGGGCTATGGCTACACCTTC. The encoded protein is CASSLAGYGYTF.

This sequence joins TRBV9 and TRBJ2-1; D might be TRBD1 (6 bases). This CDR3 is built from 15 residues. CDR1 is SGDLS, CDR2 YYNGEE, per germline. Trimming stripped 0 bases from V and 7 bases from J, with 14 bases between. The CDR3 nucleotides are TGTGCCAGCAGCGTAGATGGGGGCGCGTTGAATGAGCAGTTCTTC. Translating gives CASSVDGGALNEQFF.

The rearrangement uses TRBV7-8 and TRBJ1-5; D ambiguous. Germline loops: CDR1 SGHVS, CDR2 FQNEAQ. V lost 2 bases to trimming and J lost 8 bases, with 10 bases between them. CDR3 size: 13 residues. The CDR3 coding sequence is TGTGCCAGCAGCTTACCAGCGGTGAAGCCCCAGCATTTT. Its translation: CASSLPAVKPQHF.

The CDR3 sequence: CASRSSSGNTGELFF. CDR3 nucleotide sequence: TGTGCCAGCAGGTCGAGTAGCGGTAACACCGGGGAGCTGTTTTTT. The chain carries TRBV2 and TRBJ2-2; tentatively, D is TRBD2 (6 bases). Trimming removed 6 bases from V and 2 bases from J, with 13 bases in between. The CDR3 totals 15 residues. CDR1 and CDR2 from the germline V gene are SNHLY and FYNNEI.